The T cell receptor (beta chain) under discussion was sequenced for a study of T cells in localized non-small cell lung cancer. General study points: Adjacent lung was found to contain a median approximately 60 of the top 100 tumor clones. Uninvolved adjacent lung, not tumor, had the highest T cell clonality.

The data were produced by immunoSEQ multiplex PCR, yet TCRdb's version contains in-frame clones alone and is incomplete. The sample lists about 72,000 clones; 84% were seen once. For this clone: Its antigen is not identified.

Here the sequenced sample was peripheral blood, taken before any cancer treatment. This TCR was recovered from an older female donor with stage I lung adenocarcinoma.

CDR3 region: CASSLARSGSNEQYF. The CDR3, as DNA: TGCGCCAGCAGCTTGGCGAGATCCGGATCCAACGAGCAGTACTTC. V usage is TRBV5-1 and J usage is TRBJ2-7; no definite D call. This CDR3 region has 15 residues. V shed 0 bases and J shed 5 bases, with 15 bases lying between them. CDR1 SGHRS and CDR2 YFSETQ come from the germline V gene.